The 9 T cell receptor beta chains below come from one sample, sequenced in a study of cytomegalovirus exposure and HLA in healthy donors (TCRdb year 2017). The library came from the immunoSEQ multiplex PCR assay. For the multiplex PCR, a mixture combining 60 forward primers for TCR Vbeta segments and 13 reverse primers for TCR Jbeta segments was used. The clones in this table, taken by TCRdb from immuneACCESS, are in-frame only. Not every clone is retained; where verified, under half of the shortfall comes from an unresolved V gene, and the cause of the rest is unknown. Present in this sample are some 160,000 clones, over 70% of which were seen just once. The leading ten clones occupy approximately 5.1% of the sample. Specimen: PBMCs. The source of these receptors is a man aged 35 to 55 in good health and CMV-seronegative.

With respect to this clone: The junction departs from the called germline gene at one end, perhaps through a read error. This CDR3 is CASSRGAGDQETQYF. DNA of the CDR3: TGTGCCAGCAGTCGGGGTGCAGGGGACCAGGAGACCCAGTACTTC. This sequence joins TRBV27 and TRBJ2-5; D may be TRBD1 (6 bases). This CDR3 spans 15 amino acids. Germline CDR1 is MNHEY and CDR2 is SMNVEV (reference sequence).

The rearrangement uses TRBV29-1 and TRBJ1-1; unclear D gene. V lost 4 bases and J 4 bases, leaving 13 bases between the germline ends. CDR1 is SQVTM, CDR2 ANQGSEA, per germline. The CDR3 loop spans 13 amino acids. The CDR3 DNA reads TGCAGCGTTGTGGGCCAGGCGGGCACTGAAGCTTTCTTT. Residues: CSVVGQAGTEAFF.

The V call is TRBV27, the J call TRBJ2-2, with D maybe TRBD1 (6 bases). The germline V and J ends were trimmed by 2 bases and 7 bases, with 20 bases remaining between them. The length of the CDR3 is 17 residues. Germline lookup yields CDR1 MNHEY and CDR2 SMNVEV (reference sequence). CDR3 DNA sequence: TGTGCCAGCAGTTTACCTCCGACAGGATCAAGGATCGGGGAGCTGTTTTTT. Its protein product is CASSLPPTGSRIGELFF.

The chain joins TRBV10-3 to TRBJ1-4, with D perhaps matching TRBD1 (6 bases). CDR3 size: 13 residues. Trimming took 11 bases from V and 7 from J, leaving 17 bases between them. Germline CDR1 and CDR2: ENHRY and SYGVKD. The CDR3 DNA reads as TGTGCCGCACAGGGAGATATTACTGAAAAACTGTTTTTT. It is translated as CAAQGDITEKLFF.

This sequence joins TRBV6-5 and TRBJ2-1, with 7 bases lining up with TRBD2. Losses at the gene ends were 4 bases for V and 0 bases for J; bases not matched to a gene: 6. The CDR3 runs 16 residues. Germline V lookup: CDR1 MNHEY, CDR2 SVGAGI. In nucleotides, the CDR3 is TGTGCCAGCAGTTTATTAGCGGGCTTCTCCTACAATGAGCAGTTCTTC. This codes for CASSLLAGFSYNEQFF.

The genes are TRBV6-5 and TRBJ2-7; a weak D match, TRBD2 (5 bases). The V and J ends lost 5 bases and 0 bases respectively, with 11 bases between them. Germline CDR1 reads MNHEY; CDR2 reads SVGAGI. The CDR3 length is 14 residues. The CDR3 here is CASSARGYSYEQYF. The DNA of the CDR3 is TGTGCCAGCAGTGCCCGCGGGTACTCCTACGAGCAGTACTTC.

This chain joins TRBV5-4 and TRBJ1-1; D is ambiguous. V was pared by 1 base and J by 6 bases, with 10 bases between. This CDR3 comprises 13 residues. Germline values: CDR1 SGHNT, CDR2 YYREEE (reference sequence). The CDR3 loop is CASSLPHTPEAFF. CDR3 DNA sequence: TGTGCCAGCAGCTTGCCTCATACACCTGAAGCTTTCTTT.

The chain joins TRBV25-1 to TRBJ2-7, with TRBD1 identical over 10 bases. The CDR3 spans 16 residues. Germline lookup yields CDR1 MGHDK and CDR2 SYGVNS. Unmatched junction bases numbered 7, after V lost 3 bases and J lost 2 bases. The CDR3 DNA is TGTGCCAGCAGTGACCAAGCCGGGACAGGGGCCTACGAGCAGTACTTC. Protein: CASSDQAGTGAYEQYF.

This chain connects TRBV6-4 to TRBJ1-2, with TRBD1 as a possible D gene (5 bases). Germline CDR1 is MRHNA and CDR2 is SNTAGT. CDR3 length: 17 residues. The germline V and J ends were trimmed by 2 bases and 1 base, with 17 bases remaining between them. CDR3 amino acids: CASSDPLGGVGNYGYTF. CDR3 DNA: TGTGCCAGCAGTGACCCGCTGGGGGGAGTAGGTAACTATGGCTACACCTTC.